The 14 T cell receptor beta chains given below trace back to one sample, sequenced in a study of blood T cell repertoires in COVID-19. Libraries were prepared by immunoSEQ multiplex PCR; TCRdb keeps only in-frame clonotypes and omits some of them. The table records about 330,000 clones, about 82% of them present only once. The sample taken for sequencing was peripheral blood. The receptors stem from a woman aged 45-59 years with acute or convalescent COVID-19.

The chain uses TRBV7-2 and TRBJ1-3; 7 positions match TRBD1. The CDR3 contains 14 residues. Germline V gene lookup returns CDR1 SGHTA and CDR2 FQGNSA. The V and J ends lost 3 bases and 4 bases, in that order; junction bases with no gene match: 3. CDR3 sequence reads: CASSFRGMGNTIYF. Written as DNA, the CDR3 is TGTGCCAGCAGCTTCAGGGGGATGGGAAACACCATATATTTT.

V usage is TRBV7-2 and J usage is TRBJ1-2; 8 bases line up with TRBD1. Germline CDR1 is SGHTA and CDR2 is FQGNSA. The CDR3 is 15 amino acids. J lost 5 bases, V lost 4 bases, and 9 bases had no gene match. CDR3 amino acids: CASSSGQGGRYGYTF. The CDR3 bases are TGTGCCAGCAGCTCCGGACAGGGAGGTCGGTATGGCTACACCTTC.

A word on this clone: A read error may produce the germline difference seen at one junction end. The chain couples TRBV20-1 to TRBJ1-2; weak D call: TRBD1 (6 bases). Germline V gene lookup returns CDR1 DFQATT and CDR2 SNEGSKA (reference sequence). This CDR3 contains 11 residues. In DNA form, the CDR3 reads TGCAGTGCTCGCCTACCTCGACAGGACCTTTTC. Its protein is CSARLPRQDLF.

The chain is built from TRBV19 and TRBJ2-3; a possible D gene is TRBD2 (6 bases). This CDR3 region has 14 residues. Trimming left V 4 bases short and J 3 bases short, with 11 bases between. CDR1 and CDR2 (germline): LNHDA, SQIVND (reference sequence). CDR3 DNA: TGTGCCAGTAGTACTAGCGCGGGGACAGATACGCAGTATTTT. It translates to CASSTSAGTDTQYF.

This chain joins TRBV27 and TRBJ1-3; D is ambiguous. Per germline, CDR1 MNHEY and CDR2 SMNVEV (reference sequence). The CDR3 totals 15 residues. Trimming took off 5 bases at V and 2 bases at J, with 13 bases between the two ends. The CDR3 sequence is CASSGEGAPGNTIYF. The CDR3 DNA reads TGTGCCAGCAGTGGGGAGGGCGCCCCTGGAAACACCATATATTTT.

The V and J genes are TRBV7-9 and TRBJ2-7; D possibly corresponds to TRBD1 (6 bases). Germline assignment: CDR1 SEHNR and CDR2 FQNEAQ (reference sequence). Trimming took 7 bases from V and 2 from J, leaving 12 bases between them. The CDR3 is made up of 13 amino acids. In DNA form, the CDR3 reads TGTGCCAGCACCCTACAGGGCCCCTACGAGCAGTACTTC. Residues: CASTLQGPYEQYF. Based on the CDR3 plus reference TRBV7-9 and TRBJ2-7, the full variable domain is DTGVSQNPRHKITKRGQNVTFRCDPISEHNRLYWYRQTLGQGPEFLTYFQNEAQLEKSRLLSDRFSAERPKGSFSTLEIQRTEQGDSAMYLCASTLQGPYEQYFGPGTRLTVT.

This chain joins TRBV3-1 (or the pseudogene TRBV3-2) and TRBJ2-7; 11 bases align to TRBD2. This CDR3 contains 15 residues. The trim removed 3 bases at V and 3 bases at J, leaving 4 bases unmatched. Germline values: CDR1 LGHDT, CDR2 YNNKEL (reference sequence). The CDR3 coding sequence is TGTGCCAGCAGCCACGGACTAGCGGGCGGCTACGAGCAGTACTTC. Its translation: CASSHGLAGGYEQYF.

The chain carries TRBV18 and TRBJ1-1; D is possibly TRBD1 (6 bases). V lost 3 bases and J lost 0, with 8 bases in between. CDR1 KGHSH and CDR2 LQKENI come from the germline V gene. CDR3 length equals 14 residues. DNA of the CDR3: TGTGCCAGCTCACCGGACAGCCTGAACACTGAAGCTTTCTTT. Translating gives CASSPDSLNTEAFF.

In its sample, this clone was seen a few times. The V gene is TRBV5-1, the J gene TRBJ2-7; D perhaps matches TRBD1 (7 bases). Per the germline V gene, CDR1 is SGHRS and CDR2 is YFSETQ. The CDR3 is made up of 18 amino acids. Trimming pared 1 base from V and 1 base from J, leaving 21 bases between. The CDR3 bases are TGCGCCAGCAGCTTGTCGACTCCTGTCAGGGGGGTTTCCTACGAGCAGTACTTC. Its translation is CASSLSTPVRGVSYEQYF.

The V and J genes are TRBV24-1 and TRBJ1-2, with no clear D. The CDR3 runs to 13 residues. V was pared by 4 bases and J by 4 bases, with 9 bases between. Looked up from germline, CDR1 is KGHDR and CDR2 is SFDVKD. CDR3 residues: CATSDRDFYGYTF. The CDR3 bases are TGTGCCACCAGTGACCGGGATTTCTATGGCTACACCTTC.

This chain connects TRBV9 to TRBJ1-3, with D possibly TRBD1 on 5 matching bases. V was clipped by 1 base and J by 2 bases, with 10 bases between them. Germline CDR1 reads SGDLS; CDR2 reads YYNGEE. This CDR3 is 15 amino acids long. CDR3 coding DNA: TGTGCCAGCAGCGTATCCCAGGGTCCTGGAAACACCATATATTTT. It codes for CASSVSQGPGNTIYF.

The J gene is TRBJ1-1, the V gene TRBV9, with D unclear. The V end lost 2 bases, the J end lost 0 bases, and 5 bases lay between the germline ends. The CDR3 contains 13 residues. The germline V gene encodes CDR1 SGDLS and CDR2 YYNGEE. The CDR3 DNA follows: TGTGCCAGCAGCGTCGGGATGAACACTGAAGCTTTCTTT. The encoded protein is CASSVGMNTEAFF.

This chain uses TRBV6-5 with TRBJ1-6; 7 bases map to TRBD1. The ends lost 6 bases at V and 14 bases at J; junction bases unmatched: 16. There are 15 residues in the CDR3. Germline CDR1 and CDR2: MNHEY and SVGAGI. The DNA for the CDR3 is TGTGCCAGCAGCGACAGGGAGGTGTTTTGGGGAGCCCTCCACTTT. Amino acids: CASSDREVFWGALHF.

V usage is TRBV19 and J usage is TRBJ2-1; D possibly corresponds to TRBD2 (5 bases). Trimming took off 3 bases at V and 6 bases at J, with 9 bases between the two ends. The germline V gene has CDR1 LNHDA and CDR2 SQIVND (reference sequence). The CDR3 length is 13 residues. DNA of the CDR3: TGTGCCAGTAGTATTGCGGGCGTCAATGAGCAGTTCTTC. It yields the protein CASSIAGVNEQFF.